Detailed here is one T cell receptor (beta chain). Its antigen is not yet known. No base-level quality is on record; no much larger clone is a single base apart. The CDR1 and CDR2 encoded by the germline V gene (reference sequence) are LNHDA and SQIVND. The CDR3 sequence holds 13 residues, the cysteine and phenylalanine included. Here the CDR3 DNA is all that survives: 39 bases in frame from base 1. Relative to germline, V is missing 7 bases and J is missing 4 bases, with 1 base of the junction outside any gene match. Mismatch repair deficiency in every enrolled patient was established by polymerase chain reaction or immunohistochemistry. Three patients who responded to pembrolizumab therapy underwent TCR sequencing. The phase II trial prospectively evaluated PD-1 blockade with pembrolizumab in advanced mismatch repair-deficient cancers, independent of tissue of origin. Peripheral blood T cell samples were collected serially, before PD-1 blockade began and at several time points afterward. Blood sampling times were expressed in weeks after the first pembrolizumab dose.

The data are from a study of PD-1 blockade in mismatch repair-deficient tumors (dated by TCRdb to 2016 to 2017). Regarding the research as a whole: The trial enrolled 65 to 100 consecutive patients with 12 mismatch repair-deficient cancer types between 2013 and late 2016, all previously treated and progressing. Deep sequencing of TCR CDR3 regions was used to track tumor-associated T cell clones in peripheral blood of patients responding to PD-1 blockade.

Findings and caveats that apply to the study as a whole: Tumor-resident clones, often undetectable in blood before treatment, expanded rapidly after pembrolizumab and then contracted, generally before radiologic responses.

Library preparation was by the immunoSEQ multiplex PCR assay. Held by TCRdb, this immuneACCESS table contains in-frame sequences only and omits some clones. Under half of the omission traces to an unresolved V gene where checked; the cause of the rest is unknown. The sample table holds approximately 20,000 clones, of which around 79% were seen once. The top ten constitute approximately 1.5% of the sample. The clonotype was recovered from an adult with mismatch repair-deficient cancer. The V and J segments used are TRBV19 and TRBJ2-1; TRBD2 matches 10 bases in the middle. Sequences were derived from PBMCs, sampled 52 weeks after starting pembrolizumab. The CDR3 reads as follows: CASKTSGYNEQFF. The bases are TGTGCCAGTAAGACTAGCGGGTACAATGAGCAGTTCTTC. With all but the CDR3 taken from the reference TRBV19 and TRBJ2-1 genes, the full variable domain is: DGGITQSPKYLFRKEGQNVTLSCEQNLNHDAMYWYRQDPGQGLRLIYYSQIVNDFQKGDIAEGYSVSREKKESFPLTVTSAQKNPTAFYLCASKTSGYNEQFFGPGTRLTVL.